This passage covers 10 T cell receptor beta chains from one sample sequenced in a study of T-cell reconstitution after alpha-beta-depleted transplantation in children. Preparation of the TCRbeta library was carried out with unique molecular identifiers. TCRdb reanalysed the PCR reads using MiXCR and keeps one entry per CDR3 protein. The data show 100,000 to 150,000 distinct CDR3 sequences, more than 20% seen once. The sequencing here drew on PBMCs, mostly from graft donor cells, taken 180 days after TCRalphabeta/CD19-depleted stem cell transplant. These receptors all stem from a male patient aged 2 to 10 who had a stem cell transplant for chronic granulomatous disease, so the T cells may come from the graft donor.

This clonotype was found a few times. This sequence joins TRBV29-1 and TRBJ1-1, with 9 bases that match TRBD1. The germline V gene has CDR1 SQVTM and CDR2 ANQGSEA. The CDR3 has 13 residues. V gave up 7 bases and J gave up 1 base; unmatched junction bases: 4. Here the CDR3 reads CSATDRGNTEAFF. As DNA, the CDR3 is TGCAGCGCCACGGACAGGGGGAACACTGAAGCTTTCTTT.

This clonotype occurred many times. The V call is TRBV12-3 or TRBV12-4, the J call TRBJ2-7; TRBD2 agrees at 9 bases. The CDR3 totals 15 residues. The trim removed 5 bases at V and 0 bases at J, leaving 5 bases unmatched. The CDR3 sequence: CASSEREVSSYEQYF. Written as DNA, the CDR3 is TGTGCCAGCAGTGAGCGGGAGGTGAGCTCCTACGAGCAGTACTTC.

This clonotype was seen only a few times. V is TRBV7-8 and J is TRBJ2-4; D unclear. CDR3 length equals 16 residues. Per germline, CDR1 SGHVS and CDR2 FQNEAQ. V was shortened by 2 bases and J by 2 bases, with 13 bases between the two germline ends. Here the CDR3 reads CASSLLGVETKNIQYF. The CDR3 coding sequence is TGTGCCAGCAGCTTATTAGGCGTAGAAACCAAAAACATTCAGTACTTC.

This clonotype was observed many times. V is TRBV28 and J is TRBJ1-2; TRBD1 aligns across 10 bases. V shed 5 bases, J shed 4 bases, and the junction held 7 bases outside the gene matches. The CDR3 contains 15 residues. The germline V gene encodes CDR1 MDHEN and CDR2 SYDVKM. The CDR3 DNA sequence: TGTGCCAGCAGTGAATTGACAGGGGGCCTCTATGGCTACACCTTC. It specifies CASSELTGGLYGYTF.

This clonotype was picked up many times. This chain links TRBV7-9 with TRBJ2-3, with D perhaps matching TRBD1 or TRBD2 (6 bases each). The CDR3 is 14 residues long. Germline V CDR1 and CDR2: SEHNR, FQNEAQ (reference sequence). V lost 8 bases, J lost 3 bases, and 15 bases lay in between. The CDR3 region is CASLERGTTDTQYF. The DNA for the CDR3 is TGTGCCAGCTTAGAACGGGGGACAACAGATACGCAGTATTTT.

In DNA, the CDR3 is TGTGCCACCAGTGATTTGAGGAGCGCGAACACCGGGGAGCTGTTTTTT. Translation gives CATSDLRSANTGELFF. The rearrangement joins TRBV24-1 to TRBJ2-2; D not resolved. Germline V gives CDR1 KGHDR, CDR2 SFDVKD. CDR3 length equals 16 residues. V lost 0 bases to trimming and J lost 0 bases, with 7 bases between them.

This clonotype was picked up many times. The chain is built from TRBV18 and TRBJ2-1; D is undetermined. Germline V gives CDR1 KGHSH, CDR2 LQKENI. With 0 bases removed from V and 10 bases from J, the gap between germline ends came to 16 bases. This CDR3 has 15 amino acids. This CDR3 reads CASSPPPTVPEEQFF. The CDR3 DNA sequence: TGTGCCAGCTCACCACCTCCTACCGTTCCGGAGGAGCAGTTCTTC.

This clonotype was counted many times. This chain connects TRBV7-2 to TRBJ2-5; 9 positions agree with TRBD2. The CDR3 runs 13 residues. The V segment lost 6 bases and the J segment 6 bases; nucleotides outside the gene matches: 5. Germline lookup yields CDR1 SGHTA and CDR2 FQGNSA. The CDR3 DNA reads as TGTGCCAGCAGTACGACTAGCGGACAGACCCAGTACTTC. It codes for CASSTTSGQTQYF.

This clonotype was detected ten times or more. The chain joins TRBV20-1 to TRBJ1-2; D remains ambiguous. The CDR3 extends over 11 amino acids. The ends were cut back, 1 base at V and 3 bases at J, with 3 bases in the middle. CDR1 and CDR2 (germline): DFQATT, SNEGSKA (reference sequence). This CDR3 reads CSARGDYGYTF. The CDR3 nucleotides read TGCAGTGCTAGAGGAGACTATGGCTACACCTTC.

The chain employs TRBV30 and TRBJ2-3; no definite D call. Germline assignment: CDR1 GTSNPN and CDR2 SVGIG (reference sequence). V was pared by 4 bases and J by 8 bases, with 13 bases between. This CDR3 spans 12 amino acids. CDR3 sequence (DNA): TGTGCCTGGACTACCCGACTTGGTACGCAGTATTTT. Translating gives CAWTTRLGTQYF.